Following are 28 T cell receptor beta chains from one sample sequenced in a study of post-analysis software for immune sequencing data. Their antigens remain unidentified. Incorporated into the TCR beta cDNA libraries were unique molecular identifiers, which served to reduce PCR and sequencing biases. TCRdb reanalysed the PCR reads using MiXCR and keeps one entry per CDR3 protein. The sample lists hundreds of thousands of distinct CDR3 sequences, roughly 46% occurring once. General study points: Roughly five TRBV segments were more frequent in patients than controls; TRBV5-6, TRBV5-1 and TRBV20-1 belonged to this group.

Sequencing was performed on blood. All receptors derive from a girl aged 10-17 years with multiple sclerosis.

A few counts support this clonotype. V and J are TRBV6-6 and TRBJ1-5; no clear D gene. Germline V lookup: CDR1 MNHNY, CDR2 SVGAGI (reference sequence). The CDR3 is 14 amino acids. V was cut by 6 bases and J by 3 bases, with 12 bases left in between. CDR3 amino acids: CASSYRQPNQPQHF. In nucleotides, the CDR3 is TGTGCCAGCAGCTACAGACAACCCAATCAGCCCCAGCATTTT.

The chain recombines TRBV12-3 or TRBV12-4 with TRBJ1-1; 7 nucleotides align to TRBD1. J lost 2 bases, V lost 5 bases, and 8 bases had no gene match. This CDR3 contains 15 residues. The CDR3 region has the DNA TGTGCCAGCAGTCGACTGAGGACAGGAAACACTGAAGCTTTCTTT. Protein product: CASSRLRTGNTEAFF.

The CDR3 loop reads CASSPGDIVAKNIQYF. CDR3 nucleotide sequence: TGTGCCAGCAGCCCCGGGGACATAGTAGCCAAAAACATTCAGTACTTC. V and J are TRBV28 and TRBJ2-4; D may be TRBD1 (6 bases). This CDR3 is built from 16 residues. V lost 6 bases to trimming and J lost 0 bases, with 15 bases between them. CDR1 and CDR2 (germline): MDHEN, SYDVKM.

The J gene is TRBJ1-2, the V gene TRBV20-1; 7 positions agree with TRBD1. J was trimmed by 3 bases and V by 0 bases; bases with no gene match: 4. The CDR3 loop spans 14 amino acids. Looked up from germline, CDR1 is DFQATT and CDR2 is SNEGSKA (reference sequence). The CDR3 here is CSARDQGGDYGYTF. CDR3 nucleotides: TGCAGTGCTAGAGACCAGGGGGGCGACTATGGCTACACCTTC.

The genes are TRBV4-1 and TRBJ2-4, with 8 bases fitting TRBD1. CDR3 length: 15 residues. CDR1 is MGHRA and CDR2 is YSYEKL in the germline V gene. Trimming removed 2 bases from V and 5 bases from J; junction bases left unmatched: 5. In nucleotides, the CDR3 is TGCGCCAGCAGCCAACCAAAGACAGGGGAAAACATTCAGTACTTC. Translating it yields CASSQPKTGENIQYF.

This clonotype was found many times. This chain joins TRBV29-1 and TRBJ2-1; 12 positions match TRBD2. J was trimmed by 12 bases and V by 4 bases; bases with no gene match: 7. The germline V gene encodes CDR1 SQVTM and CDR2 ANQGSEA. The CDR3 is 13 residues long. The CDR3 loop is CSVVGLAGGAQFF. CDR3 sequence (DNA): TGCAGCGTTGTAGGGCTAGCGGGGGGGGCGCAGTTCTTC.

This clonotype appeared a few times. The V gene is TRBV5-1, the J gene TRBJ2-1; 7 nucleotides align to TRBD2. CDR3 size: 14 residues. The germline CDR1 and CDR2 sequences are SGHRS and YFSETQ. V shed 7 bases and J 1 base; nucleotides not matched to a gene: 5. The CDR3 coding sequence is TGCGCCAGCGGATCTAGCGGATCCTACAATGAGCAGTTCTTC. As protein: CASGSSGSYNEQFF.

This chain connects TRBV20-1 to TRBJ1-2, with 8 nucleotides matching TRBD1. Germline CDR1 is DFQATT and CDR2 is SNEGSKA (reference sequence). Trimming at V came to 0 bases and at J to 5 bases, leaving 5 bases not matched to a gene. The CDR3 length is 14 residues. CDR3 nucleotides: TGCAGTGCTAGAGATTTGAACAGGGGGTATGGCTACACCTTC. This sequence encodes CSARDLNRGYGYTF.

This clonotype came up a few times. The V gene is TRBV3-1, the J gene TRBJ2-1; 10 bases fit TRBD2. Germline V gives CDR1 LGHDT, CDR2 YNNKEL (reference sequence). The CDR3 has 15 residues. Germline trimming cut 2 bases from V and 3 bases from J; bases unmatched to any gene: 1. CDR3 protein: CASSQWTSGYNEQFF. CDR3 DNA: TGTGCCAGCAGCCAATGGACTAGCGGCTACAATGAGCAGTTCTTC.

The J gene is TRBJ2-5, the V gene TRBV7-8; D is ambiguous. Germline assignment: CDR1 SGHVS and CDR2 FQNEAQ. The ends were cut back, 7 bases at V and 4 bases at J, with 7 bases in the middle. The CDR3 is 11 amino acids. CDR3 DNA sequence: TGTGCCAGCAACGTGGGAGAGACCCAGTACTTC. Its translation: CASNVGETQYF.

This clonotype was seen once. The J gene is TRBJ1-1, the V gene TRBV7-9; TRBD1 might be the D (5 bases). This CDR3 comprises 15 residues. Trimming took 4 bases from V and 3 from J, leaving 15 bases between them. The V gene's germline CDR1 is SEHNR and CDR2 FQNEAQ (reference sequence). The DNA of the CDR3 is TGTGCCAGCAGCTCGATTTGGGACGGCTACACTGAAGCTTTCTTT. Translating it yields CASSSIWDGYTEAFF.

The chain employs TRBV29-1 and TRBJ2-1, with 11 bases matching TRBD2. J gave up 5 bases and V 7 bases, and 7 bases lay outside the gene matches. This CDR3 comprises 14 residues. The germline V gene encodes CDR1 SQVTM and CDR2 ANQGSEA. DNA of the CDR3: TGCAGCGCCGACGGGACTAGCGGCCACAATGAGCAGTTCTTC. Translating it yields CSADGTSGHNEQFF.

The chain recombines TRBV9 with TRBJ2-3, with D possibly TRBD1 on 6 matching bases. Germline lookup yields CDR1 SGDLS and CDR2 YYNGEE. The CDR3 totals 16 residues. The V end lost 2 bases, the J end lost 0 bases, and 13 bases lay between the germline ends. The CDR3 region has the DNA TGTGCCAGCAGCGTCACAGGGAGCTCTAGCACAGATACGCAGTATTTT. Translated, it gives CASSVTGSSSTDTQYF.

The chain carries TRBV20-1 and TRBJ2-3; 8 bases map to TRBD2. This CDR3 spans 14 amino acids. Per germline, CDR1 DFQATT and CDR2 SNEGSKA (reference sequence). J lost 10 bases, V lost 5 bases, and 14 bases had no gene match. CDR3 in amino acids: CSASRAGVQRAQYF. Here the CDR3 DNA reads TGCAGTGCTTCCCGAGCGGGAGTTCAGCGCGCGCAGTATTTT.

The chain employs TRBV5-1 and TRBJ2-4, with D tentatively TRBD1 (6 bases). CDR1 is SGHRS, CDR2 YFSETQ, per germline. V dropped 0 bases and J dropped 7 bases, with 11 bases sitting between them. The CDR3 length is 14 residues. The DNA for the CDR3 is TGCGCCAGCAGCTTGGACTACAGGGAGAACATTCAGTACTTC. The encoded protein is CASSLDYRENIQYF. Full variable domain (missing parts from reference TRBV5-1 and TRBJ2-4): KAGVTQTPRYLIKTRGQQVTLSCSPISGHRSVSWYQQTPGQGLQFLFEYFSETQRNKGNFPGRFSGRQFSNSRSEMNVSTLELGDSALYLCASSLDYRENIQYFGAGTRLSVL.

The chain carries TRBV19 and TRBJ1-5, with 7 bases aligning to TRBD1. Germline CDR1 reads LNHDA; CDR2 reads SQIVND (reference sequence). Trimming at V came to 7 bases and at J to 3 bases, leaving 6 bases not matched to a gene. This CDR3 has 14 residues. The DNA of the CDR3 is TGTGCCAGTACGGGACAGCTAATCAATCAGCCCCAGCATTTT. Protein: CASTGQLINQPQHF.

The chain recombines TRBV5-1 with TRBJ1-1; 7 nucleotides match TRBD1. With 3 bases clipped from V and 7 bases from J, the junction kept 9 bases outside the gene matches. This CDR3 is 14 amino acids long. From germline, CDR1 is SGHRS and CDR2 YFSETQ. CDR3 sequence: CASSSGQYMVEAFF. In DNA, the CDR3 is TGCGCCAGCAGCTCGGGACAGTACATGGTTGAAGCTTTCTTT. The whole variable domain, remainder taken from reference TRBV5-1 and TRBJ1-1, is KAGVTQTPRYLIKTRGQQVTLSCSPISGHRSVSWYQQTPGQGLQFLFEYFSETQRNKGNFPGRFSGRQFSNSRSEMNVSTLELGDSALYLCASSSGQYMVEAFFGQGTRLTVV.

Only a few counts were recorded for this clonotype. The genes are TRBV20-1 and TRBJ2-7; 11 nucleotides agree with TRBD2. The ends lost 6 bases at V and 5 bases at J; junction bases unmatched: 3. CDR3 length: 12 residues. CDR1 DFQATT and CDR2 SNEGSKA come from the germline V gene (reference sequence). CDR3 coding DNA: TGCAGTGCATGTAGCGGGAGGGACGAGCAGTACTTC. This codes for CSACSGRDEQYF.

J is TRBJ2-3 and V is TRBV5-1; 14 positions agree with TRBD2. The V segment lost 0 bases and the J segment 0 bases; nucleotides outside the gene matches: 9. This CDR3 spans 20 amino acids. The germline CDR1 and CDR2 sequences are SGHRS and YFSETQ. CDR3 sequence: CASSLGFGTSGSRSTDTQYF. CDR3 nucleotides: TGCGCCAGCAGCTTGGGGTTCGGGACTAGCGGGAGTAGGAGCACAGATACGCAGTATTTT.

The chain links TRBV27 to TRBJ1-1; D may be TRBD1 (6 bases). V lost 7 bases to trimming and J lost 1 base, with 16 bases between them. The CDR3 is 15 amino acids. CDR1 MNHEY and CDR2 SMNVEV come from the germline V gene (reference sequence). CDR3 DNA sequence: TGTGCCAGCACGAGCGGGGGCAAGGGGAACACTGAAGCTTTCTTT. Protein product: CASTSGGKGNTEAFF.

This clonotype was picked up one time. V is TRBV11-2 and J is TRBJ2-5, with D tentatively TRBD2 (6 bases). The germline V gene encodes CDR1 SGHAT and CDR2 FQNNGV. This CDR3 is 16 amino acids long. Between the trimmed V and J ends, which lost 1 base and 1 base, there was a span of 13 bases. CDR3 sequence: CASSLVTGSPQETQYF. CDR3 DNA sequence: TGTGCCAGCAGCTTAGTAACCGGGAGCCCCCAAGAGACCCAGTACTTC. Full variable domain (rest looked up from reference TRBV11-2 and TRBJ2-5): EAGVAQSPRYKIIEKRQSVAFWCNPISGHATLYWYQQILGQGPKLLIQFQNNGVVDDSQLPKDRFSAERLKGVDSTLKIQPAKLEDSAVYLCASSLVTGSPQETQYFGPGTRLLVL.

The chain has TRBV29-1 and TRBJ2-5, with D possibly being TRBD1 (5 bases). Trimming removed 4 bases from V and 4 bases from J, with 22 bases in between. Germline V gene sequence: CDR1 SQVTM, CDR2 ANQGSEA. CDR3 length: 16 residues. As DNA, the CDR3 is TGCAGCGTTGTGAGTAAGGTGGCAGGGATCCCAGAGACCCAGTACTTC. Translated: CSVVSKVAGIPETQYF.

V is TRBV29-1 and J is TRBJ2-6, with D possibly matching TRBD2 (6 bases). Deletions cut 4 bases from V and 2 bases from J, with 15 bases between. The CDR3 has 16 residues. Germline CDR1 is SQVTM and CDR2 is ANQGSEA. The CDR3 protein is CSVGWGDRTGANVLTF. The DNA of the CDR3 is TGCAGCGTTGGTTGGGGGGACCGGACTGGGGCCAACGTCCTGACTTTC.

This chain links TRBV29-1 with TRBJ2-1; TRBD1 aligns across 9 bases. The CDR3 is 16 residues long. The ends lost 4 bases at V and 3 bases at J; junction bases unmatched: 10. In germline, CDR1 is SQVTM, CDR2 ANQGSEA. CDR3 protein: CSVGEGDRALYNEQFF. In DNA form, the CDR3 reads TGCAGCGTTGGAGAGGGGGACAGGGCCCTCTACAATGAGCAGTTCTTC.

J is TRBJ2-3 and V is TRBV12-3 or TRBV12-4, with TRBD2 matching over 11 bases. This CDR3 contains 16 residues. V was pared by 2 bases and J by 4 bases, with 5 bases of the junction left unmatched. The CDR3 bases are TGTGCCAGCAGTTTATTTAGCGGGAGGGCCTCAGATACGCAGTATTTT. As protein: CASSLFSGRASDTQYF.

V and J are TRBV6-4 and TRBJ2-7; TRBD2 agrees at 7 bases. The end of the DNA is better explained by TRBJ2-5, so the J call may be wrong. Looked up from germline, CDR1 is MRHNA and CDR2 is SNTAGT. The CDR3 is 15 residues long. This CDR3 is CASSDGGRVVETQYF. The CDR3 DNA reads as TGTGCCAGCAGTGACGGTGGGAGGGTGGTCGAGACCCAGTACTTC.

The chain has TRBV5-1 and TRBJ2-7; 10 bases agree with TRBD1. With V trimmed by 4 bases and J by 5 bases, 3 bases remained unmatched. The germline V gene has CDR1 SGHRS and CDR2 YFSETQ. The CDR3 consists of 13 residues. The CDR3 sequence is CASSGGTGDEQYF. The CDR3 DNA reads as TGCGCCAGCAGCGGGGGGACAGGGGACGAGCAGTACTTC.

There are a few counts of this clonotype. The chain uses TRBV5-1 and TRBJ2-1; D unclear. Trimming cost V 0 bases and J 7 bases, with 11 bases left between them. The germline CDR1 and CDR2 sequences are SGHRS and YFSETQ. The CDR3 sequence is 14 residues long. The CDR3 DNA is TGCGCCAGCAGCTTGGAGGAAGGGCGGAATGAGCAGTTCTTC. Protein product: CASSLEEGRNEQFF.